These 2 T cell receptor beta chains share one sample of origin, sequenced in a study of radiotherapy plus CTLA-4 blockade in lung cancer. Assay: immunoSEQ multiplex PCR; the TCRdb copy retains only in-frame clones and omits some. The sample includes 86,000 or so clones, around 79% of them seen just once. This material consisted of peripheral blood, taken from a patient treated with radiotherapy plus ipilimumab. These receptor sequences come from a human donor with non-small cell lung cancer who had a partial response to radiotherapy plus ipilimumab. Some clones in this sample may be carry-over from other donors' samples.

This clone was recorded only once. This chain joins TRBV27 and TRBJ2-1; TRBD1 agrees at 8 bases. V lost 5 bases and J lost 3; bases outside the gene matches: 6. This CDR3 is 15 amino acids long. CDR1 and CDR2 from the germline V gene are MNHEY and SMNVEV (reference sequence). The CDR3 is CASSRTGQDYNEQFF. In DNA form, the CDR3 reads TGTGCCAGCAGTCGTACGGGACAGGACTACAATGAGCAGTTCTTC.

The sample holds a few counts of this clone. This chain connects TRBV19 to TRBJ2-1; 12 bases line up with TRBD2. The germline V gene has CDR1 LNHDA and CDR2 SQIVND (reference sequence). Trimming cost V 3 bases and J 9 bases; bases outside gene matches: 6. This CDR3 contains 15 residues. CDR3 amino acids: CASSIETSGSSEQFF. The DNA for the CDR3 is TGTGCCAGTAGTATCGAGACTAGCGGGAGCAGTGAGCAGTTCTTC.